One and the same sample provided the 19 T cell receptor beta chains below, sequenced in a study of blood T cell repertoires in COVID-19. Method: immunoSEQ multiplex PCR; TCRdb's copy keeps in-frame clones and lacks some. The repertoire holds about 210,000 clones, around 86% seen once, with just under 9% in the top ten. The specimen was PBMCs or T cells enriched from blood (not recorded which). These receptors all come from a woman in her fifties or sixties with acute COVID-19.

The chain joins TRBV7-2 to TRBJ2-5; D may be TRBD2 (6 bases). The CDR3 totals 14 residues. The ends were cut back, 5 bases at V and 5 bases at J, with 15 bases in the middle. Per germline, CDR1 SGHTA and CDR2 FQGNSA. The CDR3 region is CASSTRLGAETQYF. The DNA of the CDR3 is TGTGCCAGCAGCACGCGACTAGGGGCGGAGACCCAGTACTTC.

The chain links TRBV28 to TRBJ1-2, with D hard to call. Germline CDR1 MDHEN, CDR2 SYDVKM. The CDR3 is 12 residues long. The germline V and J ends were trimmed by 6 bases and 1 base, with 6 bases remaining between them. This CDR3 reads CASSLLNYGYTF. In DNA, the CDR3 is TGTGCCAGCAGCTTACTTAACTATGGCTACACCTTC.

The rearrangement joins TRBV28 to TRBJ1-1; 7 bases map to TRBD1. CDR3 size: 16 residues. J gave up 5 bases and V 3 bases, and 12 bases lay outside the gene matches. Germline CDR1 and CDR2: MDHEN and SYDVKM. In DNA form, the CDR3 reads TGTGCCAGCAGTTTCGCACTCGGGGCAGGGGGTACTGAAGCTTTCTTT. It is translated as CASSFALGAGGTEAFF.

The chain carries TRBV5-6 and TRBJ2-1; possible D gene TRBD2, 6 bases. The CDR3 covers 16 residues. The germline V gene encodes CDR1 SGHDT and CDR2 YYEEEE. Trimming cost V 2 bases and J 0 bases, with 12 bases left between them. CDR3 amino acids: CASSFFRESSYNEQFF. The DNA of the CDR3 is TGTGCCAGCAGCTTTTTCCGGGAGAGCTCCTACAATGAGCAGTTCTTC.

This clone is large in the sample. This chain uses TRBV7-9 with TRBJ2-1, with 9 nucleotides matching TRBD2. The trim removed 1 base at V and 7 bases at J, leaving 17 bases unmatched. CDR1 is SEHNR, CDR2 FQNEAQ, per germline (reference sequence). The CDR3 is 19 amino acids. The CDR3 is CASSLEVGSGSPTGNEQFF. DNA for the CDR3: TGTGCCAGCAGCTTAGAGGTAGGTAGCGGGAGTCCGACGGGGAATGAGCAGTTCTTC.

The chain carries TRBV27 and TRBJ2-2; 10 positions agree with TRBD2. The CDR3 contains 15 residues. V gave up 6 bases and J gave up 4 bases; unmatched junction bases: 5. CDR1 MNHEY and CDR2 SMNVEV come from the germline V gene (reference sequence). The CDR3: CASRPLAGVTGELFF. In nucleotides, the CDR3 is TGTGCCAGCAGGCCCCTAGCGGGGGTCACCGGGGAGCTGTTTTTT.

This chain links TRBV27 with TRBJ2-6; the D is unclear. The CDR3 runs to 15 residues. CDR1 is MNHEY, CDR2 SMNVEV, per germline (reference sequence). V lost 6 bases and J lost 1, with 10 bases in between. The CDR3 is CASSPRVSGANVLTF. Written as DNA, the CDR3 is TGTGCCAGCAGCCCTCGGGTGTCTGGGGCCAACGTCCTGACTTTC.

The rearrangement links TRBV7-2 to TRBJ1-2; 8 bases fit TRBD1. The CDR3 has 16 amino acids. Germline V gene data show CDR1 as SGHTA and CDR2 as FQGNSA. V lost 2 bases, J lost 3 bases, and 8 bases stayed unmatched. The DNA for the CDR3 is TGTGCCAGCAGCTTATCCCAGGGGGCGCGTGACTATGGCTACACCTTC. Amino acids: CASSLSQGARDYGYTF.

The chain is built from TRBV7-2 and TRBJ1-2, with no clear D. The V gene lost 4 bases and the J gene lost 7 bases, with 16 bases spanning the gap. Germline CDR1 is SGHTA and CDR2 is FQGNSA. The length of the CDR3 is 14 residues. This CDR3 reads CASSSIRGSSGYTF. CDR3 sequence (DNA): TGTGCCAGCAGCTCAATTCGGGGATCGAGTGGCTACACCTTC.

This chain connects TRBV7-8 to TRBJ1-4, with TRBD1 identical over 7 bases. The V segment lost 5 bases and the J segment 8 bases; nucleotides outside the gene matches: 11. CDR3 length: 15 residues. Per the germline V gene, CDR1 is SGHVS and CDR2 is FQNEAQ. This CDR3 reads CASSRNRGKNEKLFF. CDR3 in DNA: TGTGCCAGCAGCAGAAACAGGGGAAAAAACGAAAAACTGTTTTTT.

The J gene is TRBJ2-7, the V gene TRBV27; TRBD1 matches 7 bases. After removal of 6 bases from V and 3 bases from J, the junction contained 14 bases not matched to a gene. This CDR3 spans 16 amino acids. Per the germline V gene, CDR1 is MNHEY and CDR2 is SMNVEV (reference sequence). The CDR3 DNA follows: TGTGCCAGCAGACCTACAGGGGTACCTTCCAACTACGAGCAGTACTTC. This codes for CASRPTGVPSNYEQYF.

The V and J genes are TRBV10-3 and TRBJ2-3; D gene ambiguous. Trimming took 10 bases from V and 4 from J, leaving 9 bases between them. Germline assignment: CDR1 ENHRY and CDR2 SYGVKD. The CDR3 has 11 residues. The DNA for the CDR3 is TGTGCCACCGGGTCGGCAGATACGCAGTATTTT. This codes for CATGSADTQYF.

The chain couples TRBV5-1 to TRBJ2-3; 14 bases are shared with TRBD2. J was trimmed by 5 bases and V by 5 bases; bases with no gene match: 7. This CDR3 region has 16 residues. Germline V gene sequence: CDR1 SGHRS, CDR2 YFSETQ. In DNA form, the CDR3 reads TGCGCCAGCAGGAGGGGACTAGCGGGGGAGCTAGATACGCAGTATTTT. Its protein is CASRRGLAGELDTQYF.

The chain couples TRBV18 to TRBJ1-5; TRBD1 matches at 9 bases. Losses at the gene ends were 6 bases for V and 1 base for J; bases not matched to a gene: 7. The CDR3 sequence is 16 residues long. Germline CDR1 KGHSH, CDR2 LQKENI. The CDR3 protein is CASSQQGAGSNQPQHF. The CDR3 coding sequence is TGTGCCAGCTCTCAACAGGGGGCTGGGAGCAATCAGCCCCAGCATTTT.

The CDR3 here is CASSIGNWDRGRNEQFF. The CDR3 DNA sequence: TGTGCCAGTAGTATAGGAAATTGGGACAGGGGTAGGAATGAGCAGTTCTTC. V gene TRBV19 combines with J gene TRBJ2-1, with 10 positions matching TRBD1. Germline lookup yields CDR1 LNHDA and CDR2 SQIVND (reference sequence). The CDR3 consists of 17 residues. Unmatched junction bases numbered 10, after V lost 1 base and J lost 7 bases.

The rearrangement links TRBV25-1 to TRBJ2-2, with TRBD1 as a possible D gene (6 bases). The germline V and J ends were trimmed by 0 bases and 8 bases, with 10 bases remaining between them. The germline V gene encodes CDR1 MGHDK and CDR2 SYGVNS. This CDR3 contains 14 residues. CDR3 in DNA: TGTGCCAGCAGTGAATATAGGCAGGGGGGGGAGCTGTTTTTT. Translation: CASSEYRQGGELFF.

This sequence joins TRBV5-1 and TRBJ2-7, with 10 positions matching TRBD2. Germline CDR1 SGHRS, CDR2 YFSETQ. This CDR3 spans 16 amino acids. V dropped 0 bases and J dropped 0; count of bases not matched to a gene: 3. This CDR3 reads CASSLAASGSSYEQYF. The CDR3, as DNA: TGCGCCAGCAGCTTGGCCGCTAGCGGGAGCTCCTACGAGCAGTACTTC.

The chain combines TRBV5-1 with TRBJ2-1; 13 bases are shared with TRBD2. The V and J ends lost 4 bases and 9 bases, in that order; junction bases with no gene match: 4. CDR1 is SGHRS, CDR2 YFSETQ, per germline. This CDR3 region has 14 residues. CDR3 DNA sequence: TGCGCCAGCAGCCCCCGGACTAGCGGGGGTGAGCAGTTCTTC. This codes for CASSPRTSGGEQFF.

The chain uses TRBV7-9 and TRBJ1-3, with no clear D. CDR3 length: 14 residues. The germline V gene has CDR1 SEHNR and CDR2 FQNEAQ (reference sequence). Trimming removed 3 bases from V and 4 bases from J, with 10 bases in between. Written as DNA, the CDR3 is TGTGCCAGCAGCTTCAGAATGATGGGAAACACCATATATTTT. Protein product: CASSFRMMGNTIYF.